Listed below are T cell receptor beta chains from one sample, sequenced in a study of T cells after posttransplantation cyclophosphamide. Method: immunoSEQ multiplex PCR; TCRdb's copy keeps in-frame clones and lacks some. Of some 19,000 clones in the sample, more than 80% were seen once. Sequencing was performed on PBMCs, taken around 390 days after allogeneic stem cell transplant with calcineurin inhibitor and methotrexate. The receptor set was obtained from a female patient aged 25-40 years who received an allogeneic stem cell transplant from an unrelated donor, was CMV-positive, and had acute and chronic GVHD. Some T cells may be graft donor cells. The CDR3 runs from the conserved cysteine through the conserved F or W. The D gene is left open where the match is weak. The size entry is marked missing in some rows and otherwise reads once, few, many or a size class.

CDR3nt: TGCGCCAGCAGTGCCAGGGGTGGGAACGAGCAGTACTTC
CDR3aa: CASSARGGNEQYF
j_gene: TRBJ2-7
abundance: once
d_gene: .
v_gene: TRBV10-2

CDR3nt: TGCAGCGTTGGTGGGGGGACTTTCACCGGGGAGCTGTTTTTT
CDR3aa: CSVGGGTFTGELFF
j_gene: TRBJ2-2
abundance: .
d_gene: .
v_gene: TRBV29-1

CDR3nt: TGTGCCGTACGGGACTACATGAACACTGAAGCTTTCTTT
CDR3aa: CAVRDYMNTEAFF
j_gene: TRBJ1-1
abundance: few
d_gene: .
v_gene: TRBV11-2

CDR3nt: TGTGCCAGCAGTCCCACAGGGAGCACAGATACGCAGTATTTT
CDR3aa: CASSPTGSTDTQYF
j_gene: TRBJ2-3
abundance: .
d_gene: .
v_gene: TRBV27

CDR3nt: TGTGCCAGTAGTGCTGGGACAGGTGGCTACGAGCAGTACTTC
CDR3aa: CASSAGTGGYEQYF
j_gene: TRBJ2-7
abundance: .
d_gene: TRBD1
v_gene: TRBV19

CDR3nt: TGTGCCACCTTATCACCGGGGGGGCGAGCCTACGAGCAGTACTTC
CDR3aa: CATLSPGGRAYEQYF
j_gene: TRBJ2-7
abundance: once
d_gene: TRBD2
v_gene: TRBV27

CDR3nt: TGTGCCTGGAGTCAGGGGGCACGTAATCAGCCCCAGCATTTT
CDR3aa: CAWSQGARNQPQHF
j_gene: TRBJ1-5
abundance: .
d_gene: TRBD1
v_gene: TRBV30

CDR3nt: TGTGCCAGCAGTGAACGAGCGGGCGACAACACAGATACGCAGTATTTT
CDR3aa: CASSERAGDNTDTQYF
j_gene: TRBJ2-3
abundance: .
d_gene: .
v_gene: TRBV25-1

CDR3nt: TGTGCCAGCAGCACAGCGGGAGGGCGCACAGATACGCAGTATTTT
CDR3aa: CASSTAGGRTDTQYF
j_gene: TRBJ2-3
abundance: .
d_gene: TRBD2
v_gene: TRBV7-2

CDR3nt: TGCGCCAGCAGCTCTCTAGCGGGAGGCTACAATGAGCAGTTCTTC
CDR3aa: CASSSLAGGYNEQFF
j_gene: TRBJ2-1
abundance: .
d_gene: TRBD2
v_gene: TRBV4-1

CDR3nt: TGTGCCAGCAGCCCCGAAATCGGGCGGGAGGGGGATACGCAGTATTTT
CDR3aa: CASSPEIGREGDTQYF
j_gene: TRBJ2-3
abundance: .
d_gene: TRBD2
v_gene: TRBV9

CDR3nt: TGTGCCAGCAGCCGCGGGACAGGGTCTGGAAACACCATATATTTT
CDR3aa: CASSRGTGSGNTIYF
j_gene: TRBJ1-3
abundance: .
d_gene: TRBD1
v_gene: TRBV7-9

CDR3nt: TGTGCCTGGAACTTGGGACTAGCTAGGGACGAGCAGTACTTC
CDR3aa: CAWNLGLARDEQYF
j_gene: TRBJ2-7
abundance: .
d_gene: TRBD2
v_gene: TRBV30

CDR3nt: TGTGCCAGCAGTGCCGGGGGGGCCGATGAAAAACTGTTTTTT
CDR3aa: CASSAGGADEKLFF
j_gene: TRBJ1-4
abundance: .
d_gene: .
v_gene: TRBV6-5

CDR3nt: TGTGCCAGCAGCTTCGGACAGGGGCACAATGAGCAGTTCTTC
CDR3aa: CASSFGQGHNEQFF
j_gene: TRBJ2-1
abundance: .
d_gene: TRBD1
v_gene: TRBV7-3

CDR3nt: TGTGCCAGCAGCCCCCCCCGGGGTGAAGAAAACATTCAGTACTTC
CDR3aa: CASSPPRGEENIQYF
j_gene: TRBJ2-4
abundance: .
d_gene: .
v_gene: TRBV28

CDR3nt: TGTGCCTGGAGTGTACGGGCAACTAATGAAAAACTGTTTTTT
CDR3aa: CAWSVRATNEKLFF
j_gene: TRBJ1-4
abundance: .
d_gene: .
v_gene: TRBV30

CDR3nt: TGTGCCGCGGCCGGCGACAGGACCAAACAAGAGACCCAGTACTTC
CDR3aa: CAAAGDRTKQETQYF
j_gene: TRBJ2-5
abundance: .
d_gene: .
v_gene: TRBV18

CDR3nt: TGTGCCAGCAGTTTTGGTGAGGTCACTGAAGCTTTCTTT
CDR3aa: CASSFGEVTEAFF
j_gene: TRBJ1-1
abundance: few
d_gene: .
v_gene: TRBV5-4

CDR3nt: TGTGCCAGTAGTATACCTCAAGCGGGAGGGGGCAATGAGCAGTTCTTC
CDR3aa: CASSIPQAGGGNEQFF
j_gene: TRBJ2-1
abundance: .
d_gene: TRBD2
v_gene: TRBV19

CDR3nt: TGTGCCAGCAGCTTAACGGGAGGTCCCGGGGAGCTGTTTTTT
CDR3aa: CASSLTGGPGELFF
j_gene: TRBJ2-2
abundance: few
d_gene: TRBD2
v_gene: TRBV7-2

CDR3nt: TGTGCCAGCAGCCCCGTGGGGAGGGACACTGAAGCTTTCTTT
CDR3aa: CASSPVGRDTEAFF
j_gene: TRBJ1-1
abundance: .
d_gene: .
v_gene: TRBV7-2

CDR3nt: TGTGCCAGCTCACCACGACAGGGAGAAGAGACCCAGTACTTC
CDR3aa: CASSPRQGEETQYF
j_gene: TRBJ2-5
abundance: .
d_gene: TRBD1
v_gene: TRBV18

CDR3nt: TGTGCCAGCAGCCTGGGGAGCCGGGACACACAAGAGACCCAGTACTTC
CDR3aa: CASSLGSRDTQETQYF
j_gene: TRBJ2-5
abundance: few
d_gene: .
v_gene: TRBV11-3

CDR3nt: TGCGCCAGCAGCCACGTTAGCGGGAGGGCGGCAGATACGCAGTATTTT
CDR3aa: CASSHVSGRAADTQYF
j_gene: TRBJ2-3
abundance: .
d_gene: TRBD2
v_gene: TRBV4-1

CDR3nt: TGTGCCAGCAGTCACGAGGGGACAGGTAGCAATCAGCCCCAGCATTTT
CDR3aa: CASSHEGTGSNQPQHF
j_gene: TRBJ1-5
abundance: .
d_gene: TRBD1
v_gene: TRBV6-6

CDR3nt: TGTGCCAGCTCAGGACTAGCGGGAGATAACAATGAGCAGTTCTTC
CDR3aa: CASSGLAGDNNEQFF
j_gene: TRBJ2-1
abundance: .
d_gene: TRBD2
v_gene: TRBV18

CDR3nt: TGCGCCAGCAGCCCGGACAGGGGTCCTGAAGCTTTCTTT
CDR3aa: CASSPDRGPEAFF
j_gene: TRBJ1-1
abundance: .
d_gene: TRBD1
v_gene: TRBV4-3

CDR3nt: TGTGCCAGCAGTTTTTTGGACAAAGGGAGGGATGAGACCCAGTACTTC
CDR3aa: CASSFLDKGRDETQYF
j_gene: TRBJ2-5
abundance: .
d_gene: TRBD2
v_gene: TRBV2

CDR3nt: TGTGCCAGCAGCCCGTACAATGAGCAGTTCTTC
CDR3aa: CASSPYNEQFF
j_gene: TRBJ2-1
abundance: once
d_gene: .
v_gene: TRBV7-2

CDR3nt: TGCGCCAGCAGCTTGTTAGGGGCGGGAGATGAGTTCTTC
CDR3aa: CASSLLGAGDEFF
j_gene: TRBJ2-1
abundance: .
d_gene: TRBD2
v_gene: TRBV5-1

CDR3nt: TGTGCCAGCAGCGCAGGGACAGGGATGGACACTGAAGCTTTCTTT
CDR3aa: CASSAGTGMDTEAFF
j_gene: TRBJ1-1
abundance: .
d_gene: TRBD1
v_gene: TRBV9

CDR3nt: TGTGCCAGCTCACAGGACAGGCTCCTTAGCAATCAGCCCCAGCATTTT
CDR3aa: CASSQDRLLSNQPQHF
j_gene: TRBJ1-5
abundance: .
d_gene: TRBD1
v_gene: TRBV18

CDR3nt: TGTGCCAGCAGTTACACCCGGGATCAGCCCCAGCATTTT
CDR3aa: CASSYTRDQPQHF
j_gene: TRBJ1-5
abundance: .
d_gene: .
v_gene: TRBV6-5

CDR3nt: TGTGCCAGCAGCTTAGCGGGAGGGCGACTCACCGGGGAGCTGTTTTTT
CDR3aa: CASSLAGGRLTGELFF
j_gene: TRBJ2-2
abundance: .
d_gene: TRBD2
v_gene: TRBV7-9

CDR3nt: TGTGCCTGGAGTCTTGGACAGGGAGCTTCCTACGAGCAGTACTTC
CDR3aa: CAWSLGQGASYEQYF
j_gene: TRBJ2-7
abundance: .
d_gene: TRBD1
v_gene: TRBV30

CDR3nt: TGTGCCAGCAGTTTTAGTAGCGGGAAAGACACCCAGTACTTC
CDR3aa: CASSFSSGKDTQYF
j_gene: TRBJ2-5
abundance: .
d_gene: TRBD2
v_gene: TRBV28

CDR3nt: TGTGCCAGCAGTTACTCACAGGGGCCCGTGTCTGAAGCTTTCTTT
CDR3aa: CASSYSQGPVSEAFF
j_gene: TRBJ1-1
abundance: .
d_gene: TRBD1
v_gene: TRBV27

CDR3nt: TGTGCCACTAGGGGCAGCGACTATGGCTACACCTTC
CDR3aa: CATRGSDYGYTF
j_gene: TRBJ1-2
abundance: once
d_gene: .
v_gene: TRBV15

CDR3nt: TGTGCCAGCAGTGAAATAAATGAGCAGTTCTTC
CDR3aa: CASSEINEQFF
j_gene: TRBJ2-1
abundance: .
d_gene: .
v_gene: TRBV6-1

CDR3nt: TGCGCCAGCAGCTTGGCCGGGAACACTGAAGCTTTCTTT
CDR3aa: CASSLAGNTEAFF
j_gene: TRBJ1-1
abundance: .
d_gene: .
v_gene: TRBV5-1

CDR3nt: TGTGCCACCAGCAGTGGTAGACAGGGTAGCGACGAGCAGTACTTC
CDR3aa: CATSSGRQGSDEQYF
j_gene: TRBJ2-7
abundance: .
d_gene: TRBD1
v_gene: TRBV15

CDR3nt: TGTGCCAGCAGCTCAGTAACAGGAGTTTTAGAAGCTTTCTTT
CDR3aa: CASSSVTGVLEAFF
j_gene: TRBJ1-1
abundance: .
d_gene: .
v_gene: TRBV7-8

CDR3nt: TGTGCCAGCAGGGGGACAGGGTTGACCTACGAGCAGTACTTC
CDR3aa: CASRGTGLTYEQYF
j_gene: TRBJ2-7
abundance: .
d_gene: TRBD1
v_gene: TRBV2

CDR3nt: TGTGCCAGCAGCTTAGGAGGGTCGAACACTGAAGCTTTCTTT
CDR3aa: CASSLGGSNTEAFF
j_gene: TRBJ1-1
abundance: .
d_gene: .
v_gene: TRBV7-9